One and the same sample provided the 21 T cell receptor beta chains below, sequenced in a study of T cells expressing NK-cell markers. After re-calling the 5' RACE reads, TCRdb lists one entry per CDR3 protein, DNA absent. Its table records about 410,000 distinct CDR3 sequences. The sequenced material came from blood T cells: a sorted CD56 or NKG2C T cell subset, CD4+ or CD8+ T cells, or bulk PBMC T cells (not recorded which). Receptor source: a woman aged 45 to 65 in good health.

The V gene is TRBV5-1, the J gene TRBJ2-5; TCRdb reports TRBD2, a call that lacks DNA to check it against. Germline assignment: CDR1 SGHRS and CDR2 YFSETQ. The CDR3 contains 18 residues. The CDR3 here is CASSLMWIPGGLPETQYF.

The chain links TRBV5-1 to TRBJ2-3; TCRdb lists TRBD1, though no DNA is available to test this call. Germline V gene lookup returns CDR1 SGHRS and CDR2 YFSETQ. This CDR3 has 16 residues. The chain's CDR3 is CASSPAGTGSSDTQYF.

The rearrangement links TRBV12-3 or TRBV12-4 to TRBJ2-7; TCRdb proposes TRBD1, but this gene call is untestable without DNA. CDR3 size: 13 residues. The CDR3 protein is CASGRGSTYEQYF.

The rearrangement uses TRBV15 and TRBJ2-3; TCRdb indicates TRBD1, and absent DNA this call remains unverified. The CDR3 runs 17 residues. Germline-derived CDR1 and CDR2 are LNHNV and YYDKDF (reference sequence). The CDR3 sequence: CATSRDFGPGHTDTQYF. The complete variable domain, with remaining parts taken from reference TRBV15 and TRBJ2-3, reads DAMVIQNPRYQVTQFGKPVTLSCSQTLNHNVMYWYQQKSSQAPKLLFHYYDKDFNNEADTPDNFQSRRPNTSFCFLDIRSPGLGDTAMYLCATSRDFGPGHTDTQYFGPGTRLTVL.

The chain uses TRBV5-1 and TRBJ2-7. The CDR3 has 13 residues. Per the germline V gene, CDR1 is SGHRS and CDR2 is YFSETQ. This chain's CDR3 is CASSKGSSYEQYF. Using reference TRBV5-1 and TRBJ2-7 for the parts outside the CDR3, the full variable domain is KAGVTQTPRYLIKTRGQQVTLSCSPISGHRSVSWYQQTPGQGLQFLFEYFSETQRNKGNFPGRFSGRQFSNSRSEMNVSTLELGDSALYLCASSKGSSYEQYFGPGTRLTVT.

The J gene is TRBJ2-7, the V gene TRBV12-3 or TRBV12-4; lacking DNA, the TRBD2 call made by TCRdb goes unchecked. CDR3 length: 11 residues. The CDR3 sequence: CASREREEQYF.

This sequence joins TRBV20-1 and TRBJ2-1; as DNA is missing, the TRBD2 call by TCRdb cannot be tested. CDR3 length: 14 amino acids. The germline gives CDR1 DFQATT, CDR2 SNEGSKA (reference sequence). CDR3 sequence reads: CSQTTSGIGNEQFF.

The J gene is TRBJ2-1, the V gene TRBV27. This CDR3 comprises 15 residues. Germline V gene sequence: CDR1 MNHEY, CDR2 SMNVEV (reference sequence). The CDR3 here is CASSLSRSSYNEQFF.

The chain is built from TRBV7-3 and TRBJ2-2; TCRdb outputs TRBD1, but without DNA this stays unchecked. The CDR3 is 14 residues long. The germline V gene has CDR1 SGHTA and CDR2 FQGTGA. This chain's CDR3 is CASSLNGGLGELFF. The full variable domain, in which reference TRBV7-3 and TRBJ2-2 provide the parts outside the CDR3, is GAGVSQTPSNKVTEKGKYVELRCDPISGHTALYWYRQSLGQGPEFLIYFQGTGAADDSGLPNDRFFAVRPEGSVSTLKIQRTERGDSAVYLCASSLNGGLGELFFGEGSRLTVL.

This chain uses TRBV20-1 with TRBJ2-5. Germline CDR1 and CDR2: DFQATT and SNEGSKA (reference sequence). CDR3 length: 12 residues. CDR3 loop: CSAQEIGETQYF.

The rearrangement joins TRBV10-3 to TRBJ1-4; the TCRdb D gene call, TRBD1, has no DNA to confirm it. The CDR3 has 15 residues. CDR1 and CDR2 from the germline V gene are ENHRY and SYGVKD. CDR3 sequence: CAISEGTDQNEKLFF.

The chain couples TRBV3-1 to TRBJ2-2; without DNA, the TCRdb call of TRBD1 cannot be checked. Per the germline V gene, CDR1 is LGHDT and CDR2 is YNNKEL (reference sequence). CDR3 length: 13 residues. CDR3 sequence reads: CASREQGTGELFF. The whole variable domain, remainder taken from reference TRBV3-1 and TRBJ2-2, is DTAVSQTPKYLVTQMGNDKSIKCEQNLGHDTMYWYKQDSKKFLKIMFSYNNKELIINETVPNRFSPKSPDKAHLNLHINSLELGDSAVYFCASREQGTGELFFGEGSRLTVL.

The CDR3 here is CASSYPPTGYRDEQFF. This chain uses TRBV6-2 or TRBV6-3 with TRBJ2-1; TCRdb gives TRBD1 as the D gene, but with no DNA this cannot be confirmed. The germline CDR1 and CDR2 sequences are MNHEY and SVGEGT. This CDR3 contains 16 residues.

V gene TRBV12-5 combines with J gene TRBJ2-1; TCRdb outputs TRBD2, but without DNA this stays unchecked. The CDR3 is 14 amino acids. CDR1 and CDR2 from the germline V gene are LGHNT and FRNRAP. The CDR3 loop reads CASGASGRAGEQFF.

The chain is built from TRBV5-4 and TRBJ1-1; TCRdb reports TRBD1, a call that lacks DNA to check it against. This CDR3 spans 12 amino acids. From germline, CDR1 is SGHNT and CDR2 YYREEE (reference sequence). CDR3 region: CASSETGTEAFF.

The chain combines TRBV20-1 with TRBJ2-3; TCRdb gives TRBD2 as the D gene, but with no DNA this cannot be confirmed. The CDR3 is 16 residues long. Germline V gene lookup returns CDR1 DFQATT and CDR2 SNEGSKA (reference sequence). CDR3 sequence: CSAGGLAGNSFNTQYF.

The chain combines TRBV2 with TRBJ2-1. Germline V CDR1 and CDR2: SNHLY, FYNNEI. The CDR3 is made up of 12 amino acids. The CDR3 spells CASSEEQIRRFF.

This chain connects TRBV5-6 to TRBJ2-1. This CDR3 comprises 12 residues. Germline V lookup: CDR1 SGHDT, CDR2 YYEEEE. The CDR3 is CASSLLGNEQFF.

V is TRBV18 and J is TRBJ1-1. Germline V gene sequence: CDR1 KGHSH, CDR2 LQKENI. The length of the CDR3 is 18 residues. CDR3: CASSPAGSRLKPDTEAFF. Filled out from reference TRBV18 and TRBJ1-1, the complete variable domain reads NAGVMQNPRHLVRRRGQEARLRCSPMKGHSHVYWYRQLPEEGLKFMVYLQKENIIDESGMPKERFSAEFPKEGPSILRIQQVVRGDSAAYFCASSPAGSRLKPDTEAFFGQGTRLTVV.

The chain is built from TRBV20-1 and TRBJ1-1; TCRdb returns TRBD1, unconfirmable since there is no DNA. The CDR3 totals 13 residues. Germline V gene data show CDR1 as DFQATT and CDR2 as SNEGSKA (reference sequence). This chain's CDR3 is CSASPGQNTEAFF.

The chain couples TRBV3-1 to TRBJ2-6. Germline V gene sequence: CDR1 LGHDT, CDR2 YNNKEL (reference sequence). The CDR3 runs to 16 residues. CDR3 protein: CASSQVWGTGANVLTF.